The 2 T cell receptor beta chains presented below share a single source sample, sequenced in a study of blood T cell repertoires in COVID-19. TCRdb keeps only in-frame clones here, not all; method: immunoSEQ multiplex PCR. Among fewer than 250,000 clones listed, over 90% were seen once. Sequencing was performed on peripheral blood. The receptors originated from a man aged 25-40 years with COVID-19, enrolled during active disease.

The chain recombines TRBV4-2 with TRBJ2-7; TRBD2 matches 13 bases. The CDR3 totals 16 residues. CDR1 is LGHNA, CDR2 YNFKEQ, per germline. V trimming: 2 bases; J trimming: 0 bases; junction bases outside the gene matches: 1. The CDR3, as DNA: TGTGCCAGCAGCCAAAGGACTAGCGGGGGCTCCTACGAGCAGTACTTC. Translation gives CASSQRTSGGSYEQYF.

The chain's CDR3 is CASSHLGQGYSGANVLTF. In DNA, the CDR3 is TGTGCCAGCAGCCACCTGGGACAGGGGTACTCTGGGGCCAACGTCCTGACTTTC. The chain carries TRBV14 and TRBJ2-6; 10 bases are shared with TRBD1. The CDR3 covers 18 residues. V trimming: 3 bases; J trimming: 0 bases; junction bases outside the gene matches: 5. CDR1 is SGHDN and CDR2 is FVKESK in the germline V gene.